The clone carrying this T cell receptor (beta chain) was found a few times. Its antigen remains unidentified. These data come from a study of post-analysis software for immune sequencing data. Study summary: In terms of disease course, relapsing-remitting, secondary progressive and progressive-relapsing multiple sclerosis were included. Overall study results and limits: Normalized Chao1 diversity in multiple sclerosis patients fell significantly below that of controls. In patients, TRBV5-6, TRBV5-1 and TRBV20-1 belonged to five TRBV segments found more frequently than in controls. Batch-matched samples strongly co-clustered by F measure.

The CDR3 consists of 15 residues. CDR1 and CDR2 (germline): SGHTS, YDEGEE. V dropped 3 bases and J dropped 4 bases, with 14 bases sitting between them. cDNA libraries for TCR beta contained unique molecular identifiers. cDNA molecules numbering about half a million came from around 1 to 10 million T cells. Using its own MiXCR run on the PCR reads, TCRdb lists one record per CDR3 protein. This sample carries about 770,000 distinct CDR3 sequences, approximately 44% of them seen once, and the ten largest clones take approximately 4.4%. The chain combines TRBV5-8 with TRBJ2-1; D may correspond to TRBD1 or TRBD2 (5 bases each). The specimen was blood. The source of this sequence is a girl aged 10 to 17 with multiple sclerosis. The CDR3, as DNA: TGTGCCAGCAGCTCTTTGAGGGGACCATACAATGAGCAGTTCTTC. Protein product: CASSSLRGPYNEQFF.